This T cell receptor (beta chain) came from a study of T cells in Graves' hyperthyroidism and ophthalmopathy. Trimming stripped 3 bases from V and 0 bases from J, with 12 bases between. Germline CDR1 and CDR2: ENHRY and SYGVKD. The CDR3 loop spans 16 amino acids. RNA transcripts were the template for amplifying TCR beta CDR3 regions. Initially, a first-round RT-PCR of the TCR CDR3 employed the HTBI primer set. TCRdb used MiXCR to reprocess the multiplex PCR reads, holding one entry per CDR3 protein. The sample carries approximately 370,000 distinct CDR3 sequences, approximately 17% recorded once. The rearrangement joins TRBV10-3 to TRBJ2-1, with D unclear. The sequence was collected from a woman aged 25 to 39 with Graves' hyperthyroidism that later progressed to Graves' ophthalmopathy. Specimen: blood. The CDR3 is CAISEPGTPSYNEQFF. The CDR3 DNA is TGTGCCATCAGTGAACCCGGAACCCCCTCCTACAATGAGCAGTTCTTC.